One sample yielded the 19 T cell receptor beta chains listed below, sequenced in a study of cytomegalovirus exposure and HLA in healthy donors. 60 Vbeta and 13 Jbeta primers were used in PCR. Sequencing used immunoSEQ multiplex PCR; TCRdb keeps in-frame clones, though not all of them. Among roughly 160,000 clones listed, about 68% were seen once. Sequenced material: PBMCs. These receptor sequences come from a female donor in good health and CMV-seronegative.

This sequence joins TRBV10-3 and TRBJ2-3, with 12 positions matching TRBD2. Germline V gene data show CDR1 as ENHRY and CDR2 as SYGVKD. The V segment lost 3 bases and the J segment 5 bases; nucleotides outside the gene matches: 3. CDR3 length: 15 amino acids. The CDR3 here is CAISDLLAGGDTQYF. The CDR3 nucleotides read TGTGCCATCAGTGACCTACTAGCGGGAGGAGATACGCAGTATTTT.

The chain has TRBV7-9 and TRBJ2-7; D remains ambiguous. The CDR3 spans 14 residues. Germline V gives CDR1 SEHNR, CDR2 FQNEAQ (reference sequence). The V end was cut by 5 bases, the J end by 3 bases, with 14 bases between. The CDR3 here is CASSRRGALYEQYF. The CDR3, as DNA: TGTGCCAGCAGCCGTCGCGGTGCTCTCTACGAGCAGTACTTC.

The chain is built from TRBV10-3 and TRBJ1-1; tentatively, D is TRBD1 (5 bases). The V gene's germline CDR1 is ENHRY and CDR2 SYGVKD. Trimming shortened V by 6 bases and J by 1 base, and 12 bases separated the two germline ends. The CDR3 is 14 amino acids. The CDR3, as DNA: TGTGCCATCAGGGGAAAGGGGCCGAACACTGAAGCTTTCTTT. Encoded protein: CAIRGKGPNTEAFF.

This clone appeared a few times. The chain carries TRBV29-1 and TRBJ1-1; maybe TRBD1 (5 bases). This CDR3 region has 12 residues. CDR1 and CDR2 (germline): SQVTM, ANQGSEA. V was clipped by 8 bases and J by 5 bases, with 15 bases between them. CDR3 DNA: TGCAGCCCCCAGGCAGGGATGACTGAAGCTTTCTTT. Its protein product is CSPQAGMTEAFF.

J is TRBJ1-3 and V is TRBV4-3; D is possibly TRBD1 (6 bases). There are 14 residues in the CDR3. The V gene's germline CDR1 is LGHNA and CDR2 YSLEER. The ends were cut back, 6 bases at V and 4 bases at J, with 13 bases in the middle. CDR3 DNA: TGCGCCAGCAGACGGGACATAGCAGGAAACACCATATATTTT. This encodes CASRRDIAGNTIYF.

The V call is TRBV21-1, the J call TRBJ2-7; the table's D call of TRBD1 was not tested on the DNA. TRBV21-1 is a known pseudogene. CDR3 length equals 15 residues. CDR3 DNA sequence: TGTGCCAGCAGCAAAGTTCACAGGTACTCCTACGAGCAGTACTTC. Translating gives CASSKVHRYSYEQYF.

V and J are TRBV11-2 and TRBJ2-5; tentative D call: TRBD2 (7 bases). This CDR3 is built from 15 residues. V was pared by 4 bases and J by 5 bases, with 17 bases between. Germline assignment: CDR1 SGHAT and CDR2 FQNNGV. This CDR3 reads CASSSAGGGRETQYF. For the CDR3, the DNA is TGTGCCAGCAGCTCGGCGGGCGGGGGCCGCGAGACCCAGTACTTC.

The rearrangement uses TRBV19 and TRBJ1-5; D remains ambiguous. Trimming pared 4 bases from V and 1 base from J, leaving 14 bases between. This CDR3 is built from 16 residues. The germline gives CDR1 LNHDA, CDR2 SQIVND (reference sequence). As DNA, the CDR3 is TGTGCCAGTAGTAATCCGACACTGGAAAGCAATCAGCCCCAGCATTTT. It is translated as CASSNPTLESNQPQHF.

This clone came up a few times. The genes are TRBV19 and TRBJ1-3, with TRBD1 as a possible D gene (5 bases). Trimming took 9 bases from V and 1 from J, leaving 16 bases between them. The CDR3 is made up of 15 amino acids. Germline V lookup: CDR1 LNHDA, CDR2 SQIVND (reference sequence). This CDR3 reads CASERGRRSGNTIYF. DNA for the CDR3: TGTGCCAGCGAGCGGGGACGGCGTTCTGGAAACACCATATATTTT.

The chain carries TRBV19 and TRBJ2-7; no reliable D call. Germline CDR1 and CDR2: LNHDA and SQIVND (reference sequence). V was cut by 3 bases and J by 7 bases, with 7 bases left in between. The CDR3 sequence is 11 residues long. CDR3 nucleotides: TGTGCCAGTAGTATGGGCTCGGAGCAGTACTTC. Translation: CASSMGSEQYF.

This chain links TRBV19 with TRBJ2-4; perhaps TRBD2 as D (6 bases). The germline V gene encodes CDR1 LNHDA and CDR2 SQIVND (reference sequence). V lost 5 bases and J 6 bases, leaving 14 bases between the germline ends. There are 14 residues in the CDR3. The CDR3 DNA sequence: TGTGCCAGTAGTTTCAGGGAGGAGGGAAACATTCAGTACTTC. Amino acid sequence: CASSFREEGNIQYF. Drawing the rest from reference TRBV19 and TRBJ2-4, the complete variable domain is DGGITQSPKYLFRKEGQNVTLSCEQNLNHDAMYWYRQDPGQGLRLIYYSQIVNDFQKGDIAEGYSVSREKKESFPLTVTSAQKNPTAFYLCASSFREEGNIQYFGAGTRLSVL.

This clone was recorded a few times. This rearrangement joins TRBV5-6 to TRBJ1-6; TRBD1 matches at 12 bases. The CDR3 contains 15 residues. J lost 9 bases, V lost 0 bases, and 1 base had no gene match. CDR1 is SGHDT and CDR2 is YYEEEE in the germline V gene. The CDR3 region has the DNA TGTGCCAGCAGCTTGGGGGGACAGGGGGCTTCACCCCTCCACTTT. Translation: CASSLGGQGASPLHF.

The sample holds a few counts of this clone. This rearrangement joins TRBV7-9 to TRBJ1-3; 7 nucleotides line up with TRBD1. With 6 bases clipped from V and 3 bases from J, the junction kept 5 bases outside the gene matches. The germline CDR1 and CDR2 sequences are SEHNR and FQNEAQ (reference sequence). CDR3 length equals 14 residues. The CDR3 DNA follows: TGTGCCAGCAGAGGTGCAGGGGGTGGAAACACCATATATTTT. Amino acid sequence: CASRGAGGGNTIYF.

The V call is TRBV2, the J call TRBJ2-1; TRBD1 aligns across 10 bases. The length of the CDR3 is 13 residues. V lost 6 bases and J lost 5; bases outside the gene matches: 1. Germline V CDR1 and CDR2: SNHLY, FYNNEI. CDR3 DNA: TGTGCCAGCAGGGGGACAGGGGACAATGAGCAGTTCTTC. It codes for CASRGTGDNEQFF.

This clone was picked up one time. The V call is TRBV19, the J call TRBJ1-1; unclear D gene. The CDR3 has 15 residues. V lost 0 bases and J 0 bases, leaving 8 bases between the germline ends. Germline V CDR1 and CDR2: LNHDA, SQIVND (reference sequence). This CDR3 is CASSIDGRVNTEAFF. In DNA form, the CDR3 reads TGTGCCAGTAGTATAGATGGGAGGGTGAACACTGAAGCTTTCTTT.

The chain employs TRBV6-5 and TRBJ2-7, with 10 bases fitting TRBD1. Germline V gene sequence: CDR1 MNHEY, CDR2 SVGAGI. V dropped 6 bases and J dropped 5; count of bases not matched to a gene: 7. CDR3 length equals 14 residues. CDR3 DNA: TGTGCCAGCAGACCGACAGGGGGCAGGGACGAGCAGTACTTC. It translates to CASRPTGGRDEQYF.

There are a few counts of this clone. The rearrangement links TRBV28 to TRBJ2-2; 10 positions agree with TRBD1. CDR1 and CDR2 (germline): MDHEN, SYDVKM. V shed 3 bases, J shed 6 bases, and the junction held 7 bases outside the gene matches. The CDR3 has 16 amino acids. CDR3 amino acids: CASSLTGQGLSGELFF. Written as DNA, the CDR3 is TGTGCCAGCAGTTTGACGGGACAGGGGTTGTCCGGGGAGCTGTTTTTT. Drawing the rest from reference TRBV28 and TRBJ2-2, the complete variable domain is DVKVTQSSRYLVKRTGEKVFLECVQDMDHENMFWYRQDPGLGLRLIYFSYDVKMKEKGDIPEGYSVSREKKERFSLILESASTNQTSMYLCASSLTGQGLSGELFFGEGSRLTVL.

The CDR3 sequence is CASSSGGSSYNEQFF. For the CDR3, the DNA is TGTGCCAGCAGCTCCGGGGGGAGCTCCTACAATGAGCAGTTCTTC. V usage is TRBV7-3 and J usage is TRBJ2-1; 7 positions match TRBD2. The CDR3 loop spans 15 amino acids. V lost 4 bases and J lost 0; bases outside the gene matches: 3. Per germline, CDR1 SGHTA and CDR2 FQGTGA.

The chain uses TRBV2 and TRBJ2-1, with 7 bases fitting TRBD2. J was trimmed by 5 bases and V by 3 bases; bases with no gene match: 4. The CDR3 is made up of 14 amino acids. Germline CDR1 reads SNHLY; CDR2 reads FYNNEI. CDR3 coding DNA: TGTGCCAGCAGTGAGAGGCTAGCGGACAATGAGCAGTTCTTC. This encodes CASSERLADNEQFF.